This is a list of T cell receptor beta chains from one sample in a study of PD-L1 blockade in urothelial cancer. The data were produced by immunoSEQ multiplex PCR, yet TCRdb's version contains in-frame clones alone and is incomplete. The sample consists of around 60,000 clones, about four fifths of them appearing once. The source material was PBMCs, sampled around atezolizumab (anti-PD-L1) treatment. The receptors derive from a man between 65 and 79 years old with urothelial cancer. Each CDR3 is given with its conserved first and last residue. A D gene is named only where the DNA matches it firmly. A row's size may be missing; if present it is once, few, many or a size class.

D gene	CDR3 length	clone size	V gene	J gene	CDR3 DNA	CDR3 protein
NA	14	once	TRBV4-1	TRBJ2-1	TGCGCCAGCAGCTTCCTAGGGGCCTACAATGAGCAGTTCTTC	CASSFLGAYNEQFF
NA	13	NA	TRBV9	TRBJ2-5	TGTGCCAGCAGCAACAGGGACCGGGGGACCCAGTACTTC	CASSNRDRGTQYF
NA	14	NA	TRBV6-1	TRBJ1-5	TGTGCCAGCACCCCCGGGAGGCGAAATCAGCCCCAGCATTTT	CASTPGRRNQPQHF
NA	17	NA	TRBV21-1	TRBJ2-7	TGTGCCAGCAGTCCCCTTAAAAGACGGGTAATTACCTACGAGCAGTACTTC	CASSPLKRRVITYEQYF
NA	14	NA	TRBV5-1	TRBJ1-1	TGCGCCAGCACCCTGGACAGCATGAACACTGAAGCTTTCTTT	CASTLDSMNTEAFF
NA	14	NA	TRBV4-1	TRBJ1-4	TGCGCCAGCAACCGACACACATCTAATGAAAAACTGTTTTTT	CASNRHTSNEKLFF
NA	12	NA	TRBV29-1	TRBJ2-7	TGCAGCGTTGGTGACATTTCCTACGAGCAGTACTTC	CSVGDISYEQYF
TRBD1	14	NA	TRBV19	TRBJ2-3	TGTGCCAGTAGTCGACAGGGGGCCGCAGATACGCAGTATTTT	CASSRQGAADTQYF
NA	14	NA	TRBV7-9	TRBJ2-3	TGTGCCAGCAGGACGATCGGGGAACCAGATACGCAGTATTTT	CASRTIGEPDTQYF
NA	18	NA	TRBV29-1	TRBJ2-1	TGCAGCGTTGTCCATCCGGGCGGGGCCTCTGTCTCCTACAATGAGCAGTTCTTC	CSVVHPGGASVSYNEQFF
NA	16	NA	TRBV6-5	TRBJ2-2	TGTGCCAGCAGTCACTCGTCCCTCTTTAACACCGGGGAGCTGTTTTTT	CASSHSSLFNTGELFF
TRBD2	14	NA	TRBV5-1	TRBJ2-7	TGCGCCAGCAGCAAGGGGACTAGCGGCTACGAGCAGTACTTC	CASSKGTSGYEQYF
NA	16	NA	TRBV9	TRBJ2-3	TGTGCCAGCAGCCCCCCAGGACATATGGAGACAGATACGCAGTATTTT	CASSPPGHMETDTQYF
TRBD1	14	NA	TRBV10-3	TRBJ2-7	TGTGCCATCAGTTGGGACAGGAACTCCTACGAGCAGTACTTC	CAISWDRNSYEQYF
NA	14	NA	TRBV19	TRBJ2-7	TGTGCCAGTAGTATAAATCAGGGATCCTACGAGCAGTACTTC	CASSINQGSYEQYF
NA	11	NA	TRBV30	TRBJ1-1	TGTGCCTGGAGCCCGGCAGGCCTAGCTTTCTTT	CAWSPAGLAFF
TRBD1	13	NA	TRBV7-2	TRBJ1-2	TGTGCCAGCAGCCTGGACAGGCACTATGGCTACACCTTC	CASSLDRHYGYTF
NA	15	NA	TRBV19	TRBJ2-5	TGTGCCAGTAGACCAGGGCCCTTTCGCCAAGAGACCCAGTACTTC	CASRPGPFRQETQYF
TRBD2	16	NA	TRBV5-4	TRBJ2-5	TGTGCCAGCAGCTGGGAGACTAGCGGGACCCGAGAGACCCAGTACTTC	CASSWETSGTRETQYF
NA	16	NA	TRBV6-5	TRBJ2-7	TGTGCCAGCAGTTTGACCGCGGGACTTCCGTCCTACGAGCAGTACTTC	CASSLTAGLPSYEQYF
TRBD1	15	NA	TRBV19	TRBJ1-2	TGTGCCAGTAGTCCCGGGGACAGGATGATCTATGGCTACACCTTC	CASSPGDRMIYGYTF
TRBD2	16	NA	TRBV28	TRBJ2-7	TGTGCCAGCAGTCTCGGACTAGCGGGAGTTTCCTACGAGCAGTACTTC	CASSLGLAGVSYEQYF
TRBD2	16	NA	TRBV7-2	TRBJ2-3	TGTGCCAGCAGCTTAGGGGTAGCGGGGGGCACAGATACGCAGTATTTT	CASSLGVAGGTDTQYF
TRBD1	13	NA	TRBV2	TRBJ1-1	TGTGCCAGCAGTCCCACAGGGGGCACTGAAGCTTTCTTT	CASSPTGGTEAFF
NA	17	once	TRBV19	TRBJ1-2	TGTGCCAGTAGTATAGACCCCCGACTAGGGGTTAACTATGGCTACACCTTC	CASSIDPRLGVNYGYTF
TRBD1	14	NA	TRBV12-5	TRBJ2-7	TGTGCTAGTGGGACCGGGACAGGGGGCAGGGAGCAGTACTTC	CASGTGTGGREQYF
NA	13	NA	TRBV6-5	TRBJ1-1	TGTGCCAGCAGCCAAAACAGGTTGGGGGAAGCTTTCTTT	CASSQNRLGEAFF
TRBD1	13	NA	TRBV19	TRBJ2-7	TGTGCCAGTAGCCTCGGACAGGGCTACGAGCAGTACTTC	CASSLGQGYEQYF
NA	14	NA	TRBV15	TRBJ1-4	TGTGCCACCAGCAGACAGGGGAGAAATGAAAAACTGTTTTTT	CATSRQGRNEKLFF
TRBD2	14	NA	TRBV28	TRBJ2-3	TGTGCCAGCACCGGGACTAGCGGCACAGATACGCAGTATTTT	CASTGTSGTDTQYF
TRBD2	13	many	TRBV7-9	TRBJ2-7	TGTGCCAGCCGCCCTACTAGCGCCTACGAGCAGTACTTC	CASRPTSAYEQYF
TRBD2	17	once	TRBV9	TRBJ2-1	TGTGCCAGCAGCGTAGGGTCTAGCGGGAGCTCCTACAATGAGCAGTTCTTC	CASSVGSSGSSYNEQFF
NA	20	few	TRBV7-8	TRBJ2-2	TGTGCCAGCAGTTCTTTTCTTATGTTGAGCGGAGGGATGAACACCGGGGAGCTGTTTTTT	CASSSFLMLSGGMNTGELFF
TRBD2	13	NA	TRBV6-6	TRBJ2-7	TGTGCCAGCAACACTCCCGGGGGGAGCGAGCAGTACTTC	CASNTPGGSEQYF
TRBD1	13	NA	TRBV30	TRBJ2-1	TGTGCCTGGCGACAGGGGGCTGACAATGAGCAGTTCTTC	CAWRQGADNEQFF
NA	14	NA	TRBV5-6	TRBJ2-7	TGTGCCAGCAGCTTGGGCACTAGCACCTACGAGCAGTACTTC	CASSLGTSTYEQYF
NA	15	NA	TRBV18	TRBJ2-4	TGTGCCAGCTCAAATGCGGCTCTAGCCAAAAACATTCAGTACTTC	CASSNAALAKNIQYF
TRBD2	16	few	TRBV9	TRBJ2-2	TGTGCCAGCAGCATCAAAGCGGGAGGGAACACCGGGGAGCTGTTTTTT	CASSIKAGGNTGELFF
NA	12	NA	TRBV6-1	TRBJ1-1	TGTGCCAGCAGTGAGCGGGTTACTGAAGCTTTCTTT	CASSERVTEAFF
NA	16	NA	TRBV28	TRBJ1-5	TGTGCCAGCACCCTCGGTGGGGGCGATGGCAATCAGCCCCAGCATTTT	CASTLGGGDGNQPQHF
TRBD1	15	NA	TRBV29-1	TRBJ1-2	TGCAGCGTTGGGCTCACCCGGGACAGTAACTATGGCTACACCTTC	CSVGLTRDSNYGYTF
NA	14	few	TRBV25-1	TRBJ1-3	TGTGCCAGCAGTGACCAGGGGTGGGGAAACACCATATATTTT	CASSDQGWGNTIYF
NA	12	few	TRBV12-5	TRBJ2-1	TGTGCTAGTGGTTTGGACCTACCCGAGCAGTTCTTC	CASGLDLPEQFF
TRBD1	15	NA	TRBV19	TRBJ1-1	TGTGCCAGTAGTGGACCGGGACAGGGGGACACTGAAGCTTTCTTT	CASSGPGQGDTEAFF
NA	12	NA	TRBV19	TRBJ1-1	TGTGCCAGTAGGAACCAGGACACTGAAGCTTTCTTT	CASRNQDTEAFF
NA	16	NA	TRBV19	TRBJ1-5	TGTGCCAGTAGTATGGGGGCAGCGAATCCTCAGCGGCCCCAGCATTTT	CASSMGAANPQRPQHF
NA	13	NA	TRBV7-9	TRBJ2-5	TGTGCCAGCCTTCTGCAGGGTCAAGAGACCCAGTACTTC	CASLLQGQETQYF
TRBD1	15	NA	TRBV7-9	TRBJ2-7	TGTGCCAGCAGCTACACGGACAGGGGGTATGGCGAGCAGTACTTC	CASSYTDRGYGEQYF
NA	17	NA	TRBV6-1	TRBJ1-3	TGTGCCAGCAGTGAAGCAGCGCGGGGGGCGCAGGGAAACACCATATATTTT	CASSEAARGAQGNTIYF
TRBD2	16	NA	TRBV28	TRBJ2-5	TGTGCCAGCAGGCTCACTCCCAGCGGGGTTCAAGAGACCCAGTACTTC	CASRLTPSGVQETQYF
NA	13	NA	TRBV19	TRBJ1-5	TGTGCCAGTAGTACCGGACAGAATCAGCCCCAGCATTTT	CASSTGQNQPQHF